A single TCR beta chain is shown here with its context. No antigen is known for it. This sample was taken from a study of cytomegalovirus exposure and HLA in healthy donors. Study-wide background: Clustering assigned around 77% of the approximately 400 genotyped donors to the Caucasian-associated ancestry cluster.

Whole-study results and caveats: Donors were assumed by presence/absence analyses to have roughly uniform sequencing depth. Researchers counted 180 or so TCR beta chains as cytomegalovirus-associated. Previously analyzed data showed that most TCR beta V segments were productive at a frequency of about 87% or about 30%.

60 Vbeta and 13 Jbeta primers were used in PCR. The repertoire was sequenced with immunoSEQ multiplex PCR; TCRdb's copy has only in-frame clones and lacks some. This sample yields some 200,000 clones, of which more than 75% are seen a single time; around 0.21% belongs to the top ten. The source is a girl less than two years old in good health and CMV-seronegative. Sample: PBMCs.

The CDR3 protein is CASSEAASSYNEQFF. The CDR3 DNA sequence: TGTGCCAGCAGTGAAGCGGCTTCCAGTTACAATGAGCAGTTCTTC. V is TRBV2 and J is TRBJ2-1; no reliable D call. Trimming cost V 0 bases and J 4 bases, with 10 bases left between them. Germline loops: CDR1 SNHLY, CDR2 FYNNEI. This CDR3 region has 15 residues.